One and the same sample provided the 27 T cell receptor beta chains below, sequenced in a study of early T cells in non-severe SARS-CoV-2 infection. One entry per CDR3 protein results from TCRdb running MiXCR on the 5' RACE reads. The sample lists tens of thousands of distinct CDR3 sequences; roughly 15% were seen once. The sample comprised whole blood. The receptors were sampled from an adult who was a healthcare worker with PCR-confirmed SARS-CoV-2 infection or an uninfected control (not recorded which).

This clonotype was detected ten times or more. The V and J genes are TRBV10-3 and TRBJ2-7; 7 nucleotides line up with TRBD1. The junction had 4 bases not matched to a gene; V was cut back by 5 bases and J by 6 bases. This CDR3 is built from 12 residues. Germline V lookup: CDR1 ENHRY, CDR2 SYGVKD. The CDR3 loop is CAISRQGSEQYV. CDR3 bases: TGTGCCATCAGTAGACAGGGATCCGAGCAGTACGTC.

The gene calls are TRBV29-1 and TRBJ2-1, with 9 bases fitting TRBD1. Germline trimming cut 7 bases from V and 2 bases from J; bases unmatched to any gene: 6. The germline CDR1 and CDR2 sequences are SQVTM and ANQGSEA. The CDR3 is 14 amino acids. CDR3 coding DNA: TGCAGCGCCGCAGGACAGGGGCCCTACAATGAGCAGTTCTTC. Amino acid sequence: CSAAGQGPYNEQFF.

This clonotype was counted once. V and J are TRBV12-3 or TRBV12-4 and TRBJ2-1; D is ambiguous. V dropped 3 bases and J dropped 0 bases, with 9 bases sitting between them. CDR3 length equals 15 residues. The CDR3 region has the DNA TGTGCCAGCAGTTTTAGAAGGGCCTCCTACAATGAGCAGTTCTTC. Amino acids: CASSFRRASYNEQFF.

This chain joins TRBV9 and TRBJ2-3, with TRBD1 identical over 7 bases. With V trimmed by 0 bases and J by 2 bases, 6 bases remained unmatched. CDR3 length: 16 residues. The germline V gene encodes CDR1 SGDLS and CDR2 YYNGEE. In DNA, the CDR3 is TGTGCCAGCAGCGTAGCATGGGGGACAGCCACAGATACGCAGTATTTT. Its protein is CASSVAWGTATDTQYF.

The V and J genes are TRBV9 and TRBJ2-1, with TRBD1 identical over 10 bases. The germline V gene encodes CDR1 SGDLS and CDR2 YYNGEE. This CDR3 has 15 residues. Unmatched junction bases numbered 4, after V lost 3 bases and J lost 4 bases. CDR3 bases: TGTGCCAGCAGCGCGCGGGACAGGGGTTACAATGAGCAGTTCTTC. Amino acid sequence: CASSARDRGYNEQFF. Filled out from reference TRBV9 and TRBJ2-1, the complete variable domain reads DSGVTQTPKHLITATGQRVTLRCSPRSGDLSVYWYQQSLDQGLQFLIQYYNGEERAKGNILERFSAQQFPDLHSELNLSSLELGDSALYFCASSARDRGYNEQFFGPGTRLTVL.

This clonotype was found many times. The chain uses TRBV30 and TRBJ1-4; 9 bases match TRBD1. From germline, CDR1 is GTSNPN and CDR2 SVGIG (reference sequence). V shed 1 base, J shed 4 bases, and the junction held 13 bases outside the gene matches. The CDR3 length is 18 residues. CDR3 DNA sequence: TGTGCCTGGAGTGCGTCACTCAACAGGGGGCGAGATAATGAAAAACTGTTTTTT. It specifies CAWSASLNRGRDNEKLFF.

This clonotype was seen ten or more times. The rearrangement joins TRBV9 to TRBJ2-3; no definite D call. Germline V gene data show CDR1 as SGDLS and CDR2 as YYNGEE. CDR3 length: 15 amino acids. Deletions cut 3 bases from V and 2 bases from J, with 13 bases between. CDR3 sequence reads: CASSASPLDTDTQYF. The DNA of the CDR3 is TGTGCCAGCAGCGCGAGCCCCCTGGACACAGATACGCAGTATTTT.

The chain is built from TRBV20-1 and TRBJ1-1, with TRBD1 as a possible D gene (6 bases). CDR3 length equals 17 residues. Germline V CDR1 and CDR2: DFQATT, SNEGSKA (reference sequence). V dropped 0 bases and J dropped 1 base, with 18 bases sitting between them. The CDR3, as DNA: TGCAGTGCTAGAGATAGGGGGGGAGTTGGAAGGAACACTGAAGCTTTCTTT. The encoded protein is CSARDRGGVGRNTEAFF.

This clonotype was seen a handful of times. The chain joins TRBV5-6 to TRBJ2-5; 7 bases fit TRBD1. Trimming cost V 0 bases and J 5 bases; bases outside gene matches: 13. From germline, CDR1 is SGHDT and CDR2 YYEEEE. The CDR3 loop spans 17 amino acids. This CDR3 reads CASSLATGWRSWETQYF. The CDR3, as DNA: TGTGCCAGCAGCTTGGCGACAGGGTGGAGGTCCTGGGAGACCCAGTACTTC.

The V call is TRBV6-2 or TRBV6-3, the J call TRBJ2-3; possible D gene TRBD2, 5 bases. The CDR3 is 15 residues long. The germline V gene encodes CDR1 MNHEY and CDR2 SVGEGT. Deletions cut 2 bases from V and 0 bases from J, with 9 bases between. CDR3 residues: CASSYESGSTDTQYF. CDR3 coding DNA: TGTGCCAGCAGTTACGAGTCGGGAAGCACAGATACGCAGTATTTT.

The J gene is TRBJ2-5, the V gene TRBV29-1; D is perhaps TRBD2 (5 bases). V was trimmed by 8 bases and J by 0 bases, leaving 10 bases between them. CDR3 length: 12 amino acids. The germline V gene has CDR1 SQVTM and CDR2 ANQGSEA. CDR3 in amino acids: CSLRADQETQYF. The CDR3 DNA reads TGCAGCCTACGAGCGGACCAAGAGACCCAGTACTTC. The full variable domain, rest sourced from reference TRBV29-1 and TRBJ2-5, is SAVISQKPSRDICQRGTSLTIQCQVDSQVTMMFWYRQQPGQSLTLIATANQGSEATYESGFVIDKFPISRPNLTFSTLTVSNMSPEDSSIYLCSLRADQETQYFGPGTRLLVL.

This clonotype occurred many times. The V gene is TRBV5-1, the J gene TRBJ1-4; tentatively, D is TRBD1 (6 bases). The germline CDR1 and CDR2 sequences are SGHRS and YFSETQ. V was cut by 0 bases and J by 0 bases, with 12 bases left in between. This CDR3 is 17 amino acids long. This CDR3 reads CASSLEGGTTTNEKLFF. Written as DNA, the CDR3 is TGCGCCAGCAGCTTGGAAGGGGGAACCACAACTAATGAAAAACTGTTTTTT.

The CDR3 sequence is CSARRRRGGSYEQYV. The CDR3 nucleotides are TGCAGTGCTAGACGACGAAGAGGGGGCTCCTACGAGCAGTACGTC. The chain recombines TRBV20-1 with TRBJ2-7; perhaps TRBD1 as D (6 bases). V shed 2 bases and J shed 0 bases, with 14 bases lying between them. This CDR3 has 15 residues. The germline CDR1 and CDR2 sequences are DFQATT and SNEGSKA (reference sequence).

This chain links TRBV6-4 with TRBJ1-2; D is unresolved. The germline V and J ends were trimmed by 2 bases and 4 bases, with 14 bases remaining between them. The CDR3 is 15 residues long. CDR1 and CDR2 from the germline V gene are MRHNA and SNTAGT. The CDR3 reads CASSDTGSAFYGYTF. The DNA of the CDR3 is TGTGCCAGCAGTGACACTGGGTCTGCATTCTATGGCTACACCTTC.

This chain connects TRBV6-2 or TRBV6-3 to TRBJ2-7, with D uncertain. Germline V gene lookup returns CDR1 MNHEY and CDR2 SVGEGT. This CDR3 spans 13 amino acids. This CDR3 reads CASGSRVSSEQYV. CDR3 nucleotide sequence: TGTGCCAGCGGCTCAAGGGTGTCCTCCGAGCAGTACGTC.

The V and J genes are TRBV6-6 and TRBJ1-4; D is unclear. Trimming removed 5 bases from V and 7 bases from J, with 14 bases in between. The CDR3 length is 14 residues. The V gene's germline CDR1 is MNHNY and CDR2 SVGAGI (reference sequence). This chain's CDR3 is CASSPSDVTEKLFF. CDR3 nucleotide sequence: TGTGCCAGCAGTCCATCGGACGTTACTGAAAAACTGTTTTTT.

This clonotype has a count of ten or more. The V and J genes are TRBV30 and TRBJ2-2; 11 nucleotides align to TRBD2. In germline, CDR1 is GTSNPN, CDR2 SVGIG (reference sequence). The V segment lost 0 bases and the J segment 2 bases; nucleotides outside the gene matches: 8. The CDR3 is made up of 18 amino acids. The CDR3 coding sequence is TGTGCCTGGAGTGTACCGGGACTAGCGGCTTATAACACCGGGGAGCTGTTTTTT. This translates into CAWSVPGLAAYNTGELFF.

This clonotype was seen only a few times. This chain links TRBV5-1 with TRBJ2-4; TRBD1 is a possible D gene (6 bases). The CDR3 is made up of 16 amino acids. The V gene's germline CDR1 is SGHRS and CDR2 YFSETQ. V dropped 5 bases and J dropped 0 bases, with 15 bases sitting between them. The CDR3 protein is CASRPQDSQAKNIQYF. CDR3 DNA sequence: TGCGCCAGCAGGCCCCAGGACAGTCAAGCCAAAAACATTCAGTACTTC. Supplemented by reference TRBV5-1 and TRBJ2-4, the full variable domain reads KAGVTQTPRYLIKTRGQQVTLSCSPISGHRSVSWYQQTPGQGLQFLFEYFSETQRNKGNFPGRFSGRQFSNSRSEMNVSTLELGDSALYLCASRPQDSQAKNIQYFGAGTRLSVL.

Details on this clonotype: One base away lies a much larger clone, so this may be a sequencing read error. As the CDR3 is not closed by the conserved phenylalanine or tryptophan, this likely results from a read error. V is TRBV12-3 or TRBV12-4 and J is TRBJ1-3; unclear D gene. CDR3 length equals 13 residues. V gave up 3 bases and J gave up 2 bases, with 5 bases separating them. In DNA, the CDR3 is TGTGCCAGCAGTTTCGGTCCTGGAAACACCATATATCTT. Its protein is CASSFGPGNTIYL.

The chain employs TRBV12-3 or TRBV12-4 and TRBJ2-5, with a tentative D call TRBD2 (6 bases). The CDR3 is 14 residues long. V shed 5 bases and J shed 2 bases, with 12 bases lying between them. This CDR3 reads CASSPRGVQETQYF. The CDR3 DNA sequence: TGTGCCAGCAGTCCGCGGGGAGTGCAAGAGACCCAGTACTTC.

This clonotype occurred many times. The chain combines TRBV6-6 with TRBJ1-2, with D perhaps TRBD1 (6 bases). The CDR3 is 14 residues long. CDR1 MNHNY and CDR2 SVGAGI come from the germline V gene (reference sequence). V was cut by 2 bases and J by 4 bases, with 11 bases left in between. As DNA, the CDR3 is TGTGCCAGCAGTTACGAGGGACAAGCCTATGGCTACACCTTC. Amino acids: CASSYEGQAYGYTF.

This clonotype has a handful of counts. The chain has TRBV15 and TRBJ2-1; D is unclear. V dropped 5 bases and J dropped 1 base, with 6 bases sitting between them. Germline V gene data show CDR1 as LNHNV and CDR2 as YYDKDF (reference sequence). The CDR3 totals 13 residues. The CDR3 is CATSERSYNEQFF. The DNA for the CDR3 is TGTGCCACCAGCGAACGGTCCTACAATGAGCAGTTCTTC.

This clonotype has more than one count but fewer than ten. CDR3: CASSDPKRPNTF. In DNA form, the CDR3 reads TGTGCCAGCAGTGATCCAAAAAGACCTAACACCTTC. This sequence joins TRBV2 and TRBJ1-2; D remains ambiguous. The CDR3 has 12 amino acids. The V gene's germline CDR1 is SNHLY and CDR2 FYNNEI. V shed 3 bases and J shed 12 bases, with 14 bases lying between them.

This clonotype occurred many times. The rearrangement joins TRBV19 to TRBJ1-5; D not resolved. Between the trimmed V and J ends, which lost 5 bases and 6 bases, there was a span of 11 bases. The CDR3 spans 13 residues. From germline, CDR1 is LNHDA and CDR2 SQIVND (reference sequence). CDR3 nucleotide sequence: TGTGCCAGTAGTCTAACGGCGACTCAGCCCCAGCATTTT. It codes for CASSLTATQPQHF.

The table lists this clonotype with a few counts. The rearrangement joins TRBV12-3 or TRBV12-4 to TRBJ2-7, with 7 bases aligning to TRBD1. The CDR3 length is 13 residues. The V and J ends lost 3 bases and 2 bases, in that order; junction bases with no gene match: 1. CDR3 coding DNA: TGTGCCAGCAGTTTCGGGACAGCCTACGAGCAGTACGTC. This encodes CASSFGTAYEQYV.

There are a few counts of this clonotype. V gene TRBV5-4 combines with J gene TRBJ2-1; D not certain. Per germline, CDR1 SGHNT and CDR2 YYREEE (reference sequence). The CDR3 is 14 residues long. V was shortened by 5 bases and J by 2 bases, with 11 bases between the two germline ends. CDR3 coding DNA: TGTGCCAGCAGTTCCGGTAGTACCTACAATGAGCAGTTCTTC. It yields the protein CASSSGSTYNEQFF.

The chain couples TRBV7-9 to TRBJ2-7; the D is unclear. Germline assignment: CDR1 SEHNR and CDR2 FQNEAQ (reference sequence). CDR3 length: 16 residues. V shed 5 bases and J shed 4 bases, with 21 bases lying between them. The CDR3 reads CASSDWMGGHRYEQYV. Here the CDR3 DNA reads TGTGCCAGCAGCGATTGGATGGGCGGCCATCGATACGAGCAGTACGTC.